This entry features one TCR beta chain sequence. Germline V gene lookup returns CDR1 SEHNR and CDR2 FQNEAQ (reference sequence). This CDR3 has 14 residues. Losses at the gene ends were 5 bases for V and 6 bases for J; bases not matched to a gene: 2. TCRdb's table, derived via immunoSEQ multiplex PCR, lists solely in-frame clones and lacks some. This repertoire shows around 40,000 clones, around nine tenths found once; its top ten account for approximately 12%. The sample is drawn from a study of OX40 agonist ivuxolimab in advanced cancers. This sequence originates from an adult with an advanced solid tumor such as melanoma, head and neck, liver or kidney cancer. Material: CD4+ or CD8+ T cells sorted from blood, obtained in a trial of the OX40 agonist ivuxolimab. This chain connects TRBV7-9 to TRBJ2-1, with 12 bases fitting TRBD1. The CDR3: CASSRDRGLNEQFF. The CDR3 bases are TGTGCCAGCAGCAGGGACAGGGGGCTCAATGAGCAGTTCTTC.